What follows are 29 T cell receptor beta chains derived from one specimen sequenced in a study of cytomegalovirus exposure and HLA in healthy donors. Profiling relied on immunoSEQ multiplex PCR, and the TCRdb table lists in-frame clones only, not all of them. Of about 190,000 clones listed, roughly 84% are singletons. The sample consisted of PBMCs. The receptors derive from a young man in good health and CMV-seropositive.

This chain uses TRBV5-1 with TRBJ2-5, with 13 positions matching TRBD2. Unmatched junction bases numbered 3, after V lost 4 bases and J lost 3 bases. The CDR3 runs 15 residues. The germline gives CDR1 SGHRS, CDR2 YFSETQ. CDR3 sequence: CASSRGTSGKETQYF. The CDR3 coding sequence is TGCGCCAGCAGCCGAGGGACTAGCGGGAAAGAGACCCAGTACTTC.

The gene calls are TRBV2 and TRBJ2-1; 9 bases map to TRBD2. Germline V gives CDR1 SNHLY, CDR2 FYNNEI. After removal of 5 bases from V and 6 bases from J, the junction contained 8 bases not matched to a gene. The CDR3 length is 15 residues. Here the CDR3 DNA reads TGTGCCAGCAGTCAGGACGGACTAGCGCGCAATGAGCAGTTCTTC. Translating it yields CASSQDGLARNEQFF.

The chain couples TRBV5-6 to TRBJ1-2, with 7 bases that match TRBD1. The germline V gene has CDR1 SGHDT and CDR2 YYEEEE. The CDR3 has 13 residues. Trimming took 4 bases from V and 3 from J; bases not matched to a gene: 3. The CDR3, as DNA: TGTGCCAGCAGCCGGGACAGCTACTATGGCTACACCTTC. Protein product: CASSRDSYYGYTF.

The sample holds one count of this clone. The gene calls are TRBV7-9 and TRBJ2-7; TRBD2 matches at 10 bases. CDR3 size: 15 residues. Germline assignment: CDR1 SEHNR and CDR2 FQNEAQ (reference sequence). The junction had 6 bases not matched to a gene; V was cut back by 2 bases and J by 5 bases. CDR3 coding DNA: TGTGCCAGCAGCTTAAGAGCGGGAGGGACTGACGAGCAGTACTTC. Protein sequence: CASSLRAGGTDEQYF. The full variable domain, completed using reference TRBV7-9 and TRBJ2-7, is DTGVSQNPRHKITKRGQNVTFRCDPISEHNRLYWYRQTLGQGPEFLTYFQNEAQLEKSRLLSDRFSAERPKGSFSTLEIQRTEQGDSAMYLCASSLRAGGTDEQYFGPGTRLTVT.

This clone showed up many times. CDR3 residues: CASSSGFGTQYF. Written as DNA, the CDR3 is TGTGCCAGTAGTTCAGGGTTTGGGACCCAGTACTTC. This chain connects TRBV19 to TRBJ2-5, with D tentatively TRBD1 (5 bases). The CDR3 runs 12 residues. Trimming cost V 5 bases and J 7 bases, with 11 bases left between them. Germline lookup yields CDR1 LNHDA and CDR2 SQIVND (reference sequence).

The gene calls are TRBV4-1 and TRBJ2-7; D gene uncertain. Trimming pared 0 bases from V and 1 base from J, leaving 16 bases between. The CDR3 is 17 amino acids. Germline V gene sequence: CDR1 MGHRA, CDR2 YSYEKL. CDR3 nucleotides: TGCGCCAGCAGCCAAGAATCCAGGCTTCAGATATCCTACGAGCAGTACTTC. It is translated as CASSQESRLQISYEQYF.

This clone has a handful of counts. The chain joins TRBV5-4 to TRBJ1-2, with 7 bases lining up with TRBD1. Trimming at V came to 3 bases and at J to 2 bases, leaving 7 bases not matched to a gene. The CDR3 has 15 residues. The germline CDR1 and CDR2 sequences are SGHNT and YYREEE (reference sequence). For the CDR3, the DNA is TGTGCCAGCAGCTCCGAAGAACAGGGGAACTATGGCTACACCTTC. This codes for CASSSEEQGNYGYTF.

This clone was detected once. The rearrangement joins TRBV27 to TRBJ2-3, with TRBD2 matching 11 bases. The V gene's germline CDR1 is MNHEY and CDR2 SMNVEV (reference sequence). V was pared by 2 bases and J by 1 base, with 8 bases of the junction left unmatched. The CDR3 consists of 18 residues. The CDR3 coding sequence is TGTGCCAGCAGTTTAGGGTCTACGGGACTAGCGGGCACAGATACGCAGTATTTT. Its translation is CASSLGSTGLAGTDTQYF.

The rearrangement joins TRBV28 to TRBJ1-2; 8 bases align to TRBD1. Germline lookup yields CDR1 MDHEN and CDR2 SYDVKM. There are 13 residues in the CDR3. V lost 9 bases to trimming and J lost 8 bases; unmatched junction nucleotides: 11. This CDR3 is CASRDRRIGGYTF. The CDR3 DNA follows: TGTGCCAGTCGGGACAGGAGGATAGGAGGCTACACCTTC.

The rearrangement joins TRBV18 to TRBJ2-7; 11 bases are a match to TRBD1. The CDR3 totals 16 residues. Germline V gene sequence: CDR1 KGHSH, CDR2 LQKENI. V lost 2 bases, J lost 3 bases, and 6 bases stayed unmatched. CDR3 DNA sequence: TGTGCCAGCTCACCATCCATTGGGACAGGGGGCTACGAGCAGTACTTC. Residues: CASSPSIGTGGYEQYF.

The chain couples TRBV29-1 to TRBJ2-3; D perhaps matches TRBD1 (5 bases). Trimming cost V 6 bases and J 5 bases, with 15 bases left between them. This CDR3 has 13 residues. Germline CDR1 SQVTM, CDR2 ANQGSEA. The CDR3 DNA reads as TGCAGCGTCCGGTCAGGGCCATTAGATACGCAGTATTTT. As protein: CSVRSGPLDTQYF.

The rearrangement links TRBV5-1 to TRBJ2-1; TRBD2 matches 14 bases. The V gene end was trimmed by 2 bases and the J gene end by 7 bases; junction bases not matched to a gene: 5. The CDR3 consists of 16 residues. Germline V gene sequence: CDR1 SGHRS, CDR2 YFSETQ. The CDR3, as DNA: TGCGCCAGCAGCTTAGGACTAGCGGGAGGAGGTAATGAGCAGTTCTTC. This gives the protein CASSLGLAGGGNEQFF.

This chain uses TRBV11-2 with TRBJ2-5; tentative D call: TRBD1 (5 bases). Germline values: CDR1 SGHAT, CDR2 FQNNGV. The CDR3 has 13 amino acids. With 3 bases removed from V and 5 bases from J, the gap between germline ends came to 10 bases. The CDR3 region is CASSFQGGETQYF. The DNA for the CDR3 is TGTGCCAGCAGCTTCCAGGGCGGTGAGACCCAGTACTTC.

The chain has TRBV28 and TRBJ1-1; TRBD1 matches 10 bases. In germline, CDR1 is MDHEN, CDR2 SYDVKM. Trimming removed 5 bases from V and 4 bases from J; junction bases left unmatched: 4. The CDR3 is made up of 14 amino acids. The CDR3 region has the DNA TGTGCCAGCAGTCCCGGGACAGGGGCCACTGAAGCTTTCTTT. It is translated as CASSPGTGATEAFF. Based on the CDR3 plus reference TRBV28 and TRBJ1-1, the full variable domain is DVKVTQSSRYLVKRTGEKVFLECVQDMDHENMFWYRQDPGLGLRLIYFSYDVKMKEKGDIPEGYSVSREKKERFSLILESASTNQTSMYLCASSPGTGATEAFFGQGTRLTVV.

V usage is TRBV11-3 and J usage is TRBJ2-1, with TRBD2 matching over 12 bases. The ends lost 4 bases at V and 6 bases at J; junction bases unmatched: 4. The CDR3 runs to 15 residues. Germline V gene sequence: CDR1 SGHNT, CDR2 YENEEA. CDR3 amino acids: CASSSSGRAGNEQFF. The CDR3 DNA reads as TGTGCCAGCAGCTCTAGCGGGAGGGCGGGCAATGAGCAGTTCTTC.

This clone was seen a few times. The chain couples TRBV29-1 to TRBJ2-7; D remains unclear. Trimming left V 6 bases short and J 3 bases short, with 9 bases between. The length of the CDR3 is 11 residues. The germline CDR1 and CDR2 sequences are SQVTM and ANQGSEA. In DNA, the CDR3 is TGCAGCGTACAGACGGTCTACGAGCAGTACTTC. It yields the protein CSVQTVYEQYF.

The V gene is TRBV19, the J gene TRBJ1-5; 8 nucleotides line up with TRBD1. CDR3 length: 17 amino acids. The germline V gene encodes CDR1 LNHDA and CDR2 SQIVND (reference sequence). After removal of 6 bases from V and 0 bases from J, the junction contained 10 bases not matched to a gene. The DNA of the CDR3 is TGTGCCAGTAGAAAAGGACAGGGAGCCGTTAGCAATCAGCCCCAGCATTTT. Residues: CASRKGQGAVSNQPQHF.

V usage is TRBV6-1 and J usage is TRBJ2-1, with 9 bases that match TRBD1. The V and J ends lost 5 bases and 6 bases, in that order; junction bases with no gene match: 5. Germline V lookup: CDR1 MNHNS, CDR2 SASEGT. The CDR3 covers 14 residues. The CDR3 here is CASSRDRVGNEQFF. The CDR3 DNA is TGTGCCAGCAGTCGGGACAGGGTCGGCAATGAGCAGTTCTTC.

The CDR3 region is CASSVDTSGRMGQYF. CDR3 DNA sequence: TGTGCCAGCAGCGTTGATACTAGCGGGAGAATGGGCCAGTACTTC. The rearrangement joins TRBV9 to TRBJ2-5, with TRBD2 matching over 11 bases. This CDR3 contains 15 residues. The V segment lost 2 bases and the J segment 10 bases; nucleotides outside the gene matches: 10. From germline, CDR1 is SGDLS and CDR2 YYNGEE.

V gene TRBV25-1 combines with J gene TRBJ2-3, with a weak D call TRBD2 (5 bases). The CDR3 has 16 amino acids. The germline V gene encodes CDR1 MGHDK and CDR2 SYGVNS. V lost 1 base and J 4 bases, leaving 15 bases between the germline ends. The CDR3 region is CASSESFVGVADTQYF. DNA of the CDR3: TGTGCCAGCAGTGAATCCTTTGTGGGAGTAGCAGATACGCAGTATTTT.

CDR3 sequence (DNA): TGTGCCAGCAGCGTAGGTCGGACAGGGTTGGGCTACACCTTC. It codes for CASSVGRTGLGYTF. The V gene is TRBV9, the J gene TRBJ1-2; TRBD1 matches at 8 bases. Germline values: CDR1 SGDLS, CDR2 YYNGEE. There are 14 residues in the CDR3. V lost 0 bases to trimming and J lost 8 bases; unmatched junction nucleotides: 6. The full variable domain, with the rest looked up from reference TRBV9 and TRBJ1-2, is DSGVTQTPKHLITATGQRVTLRCSPRSGDLSVYWYQQSLDQGLQFLIQYYNGEERAKGNILERFSAQQFPDLHSELNLSSLELGDSALYFCASSVGRTGLGYTFGSGTRLTVV.

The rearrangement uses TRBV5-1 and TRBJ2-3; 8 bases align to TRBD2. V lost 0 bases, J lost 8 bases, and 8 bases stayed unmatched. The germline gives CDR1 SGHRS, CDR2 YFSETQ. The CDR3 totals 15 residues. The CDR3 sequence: CASSLAVAGSGTQYF. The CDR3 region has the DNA TGCGCCAGCAGCTTGGCAGTAGCGGGGTCTGGTACGCAGTATTTT. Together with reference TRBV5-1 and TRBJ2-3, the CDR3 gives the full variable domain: KAGVTQTPRYLIKTRGQQVTLSCSPISGHRSVSWYQQTPGQGLQFLFEYFSETQRNKGNFPGRFSGRQFSNSRSEMNVSTLELGDSALYLCASSLAVAGSGTQYFGPGTRLTVL.

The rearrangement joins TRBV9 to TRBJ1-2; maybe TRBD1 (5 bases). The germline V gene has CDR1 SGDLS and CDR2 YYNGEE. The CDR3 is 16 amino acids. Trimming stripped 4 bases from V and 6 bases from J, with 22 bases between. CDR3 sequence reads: CASSPSGGVLGNGYTF. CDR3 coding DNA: TGTGCCAGCAGCCCCAGTGGGGGGGTATTGGGAAATGGCTACACCTTC.

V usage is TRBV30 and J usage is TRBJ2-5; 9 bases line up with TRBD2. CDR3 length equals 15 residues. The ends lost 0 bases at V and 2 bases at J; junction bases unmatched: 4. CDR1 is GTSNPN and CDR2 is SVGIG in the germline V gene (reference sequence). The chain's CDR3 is CAWSVGGRAQETQYF. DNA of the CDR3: TGTGCCTGGAGTGTGGGCGGGAGGGCTCAAGAGACCCAGTACTTC.

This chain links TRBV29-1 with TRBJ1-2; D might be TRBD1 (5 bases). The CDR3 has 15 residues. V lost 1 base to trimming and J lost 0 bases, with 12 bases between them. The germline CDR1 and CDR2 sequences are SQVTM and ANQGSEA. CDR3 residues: CSVEAVGAANYGYTF. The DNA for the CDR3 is TGCAGCGTTGAAGCAGTTGGGGCGGCTAACTATGGCTACACCTTC.

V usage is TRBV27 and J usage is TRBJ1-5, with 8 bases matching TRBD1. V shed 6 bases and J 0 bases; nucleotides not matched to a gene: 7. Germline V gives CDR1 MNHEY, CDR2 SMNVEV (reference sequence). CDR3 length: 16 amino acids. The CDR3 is CASRSGTGHSNQPQHF. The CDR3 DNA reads TGTGCCAGCAGAAGCGGGACAGGACATAGCAATCAGCCCCAGCATTTT.

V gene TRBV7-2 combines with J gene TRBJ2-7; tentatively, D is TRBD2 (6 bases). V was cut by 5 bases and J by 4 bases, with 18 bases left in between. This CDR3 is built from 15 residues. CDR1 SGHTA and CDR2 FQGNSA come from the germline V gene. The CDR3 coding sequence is TGTGCCAGCAGCCCCCCGCGGGGCGGAGGGTACGAGCAGTACTTC. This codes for CASSPPRGGGYEQYF.

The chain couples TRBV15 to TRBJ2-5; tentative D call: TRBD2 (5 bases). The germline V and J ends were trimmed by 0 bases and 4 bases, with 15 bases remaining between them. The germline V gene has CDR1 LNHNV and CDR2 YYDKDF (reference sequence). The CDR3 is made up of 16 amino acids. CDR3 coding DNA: TGTGCCACCAGCAGAGATCCTGACGAACTAGGAGAGACCCAGTACTTC. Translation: CATSRDPDELGETQYF.

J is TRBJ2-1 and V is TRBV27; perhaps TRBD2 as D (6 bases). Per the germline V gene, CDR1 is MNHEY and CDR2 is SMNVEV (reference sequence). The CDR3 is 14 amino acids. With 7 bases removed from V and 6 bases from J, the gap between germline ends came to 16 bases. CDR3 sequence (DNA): TGTGCCAGCATGTCTGGACTATACCCCAATGAGCAGTTCTTC. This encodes CASMSGLYPNEQFF.